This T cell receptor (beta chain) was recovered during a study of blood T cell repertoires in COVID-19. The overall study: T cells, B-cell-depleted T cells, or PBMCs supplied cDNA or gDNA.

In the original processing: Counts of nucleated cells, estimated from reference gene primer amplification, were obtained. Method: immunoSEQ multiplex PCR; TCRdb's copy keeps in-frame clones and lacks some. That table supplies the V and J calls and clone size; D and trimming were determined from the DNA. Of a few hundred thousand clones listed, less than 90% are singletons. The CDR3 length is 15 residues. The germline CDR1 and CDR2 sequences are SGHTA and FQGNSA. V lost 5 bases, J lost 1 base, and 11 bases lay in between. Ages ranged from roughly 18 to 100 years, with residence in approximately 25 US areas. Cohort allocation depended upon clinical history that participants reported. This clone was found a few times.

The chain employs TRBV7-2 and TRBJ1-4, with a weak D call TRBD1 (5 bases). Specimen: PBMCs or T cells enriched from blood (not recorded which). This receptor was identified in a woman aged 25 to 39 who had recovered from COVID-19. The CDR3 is CASSRRRGTNEKLFF. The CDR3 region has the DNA TGTGCCAGCAGCCGCCGGAGGGGAACTAATGAAAAACTGTTTTTT.